This TCR beta chain is from a study of shared clonotypes between healthy human individuals. General study points: The naive CD4 repertoires of a few donors were compared, and approximately 4.7% of clonotypes were shared. Clonotype sharing among donors was thought likely to change with sequencing depth. Only blood samples were collected, and tissue repertoires likely differ. In contrast to clonotypes shared by all four donors, non-shared clonotypes had lower generation probabilities.

About this clone itself: Its antigen is not known.

Profiled with immunoSEQ multiplex PCR; TCRdb holds only in-frame clones, not every one. This sample has some 900,000 clones, with 70% to 85% found just once. This CDR3 comprises 17 residues. CDR1 is SGHRS, CDR2 YFSETQ, per germline. V gave up 0 bases and J gave up 0 bases, with 13 bases separating them. This chain links TRBV5-1 with TRBJ1-3; D might be TRBD1 (5 bases). This clonotype was obtained from a man aged 18-30 years in good health. Material: memory CD4+ T cells sorted from blood. As for subset: CD45RA-negative fraction. In DNA, the CDR3 is TGCGCCAGCAGCTTGGCTTCCCCAGGGAGCTCTGGAAACACCATATATTTT. Translating gives CASSLASPGSSGNTIYF.